A single sample gave rise to the 6 T cell receptor beta chains below, sequenced in a study of blood T cells in healthy people across ages. A sample-barcoded 5' primer and a J-beta primer mix were used in a second PCR of about 7 to 12 cycles. Via MiXCR, TCRdb re-called the 5' RACE reads, giving one row per CDR3 protein. The top ten clones hold around 11% of a sample with approximately 1.5 million distinct CDR3 sequences, about 31% of them seen once. The source material was blood. Receptors originate from a woman in her thirties in good health.

This clonotype was seen ten or more times. The V gene is TRBV7-9, the J gene TRBJ1-1; tentative D call: TRBD1 (5 bases). CDR1 and CDR2 from the germline V gene are SEHNR and FQNEAQ (reference sequence). The CDR3 is 15 amino acids. V gave up 1 base and J gave up 3 bases, with 12 bases separating them. CDR3 in DNA: TGTGCCAGCAGCTTAGGGAGGGGTGGTGACACTGAAGCTTTCTTT. Translation gives CASSLGRGGDTEAFF.

V and J are TRBV20-1 and TRBJ2-7, with D unresolved. The end of the DNA is better explained by TRBJ2-5, so the J call may be wrong. Germline V gene sequence: CDR1 DFQATT, CDR2 SNEGSKA (reference sequence). The CDR3 is 13 amino acids. The CDR3 region has the DNA TGCAGTGCTAGGGCTATGGGCCAAGAGACCCAGTACTTC. Amino acid sequence: CSARAMGQETQYF.

This clonotype was recorded once. The rearrangement uses TRBV10-3 and TRBJ1-2; D is ambiguous. Germline lookup yields CDR1 ENHRY and CDR2 SYGVKD. This CDR3 has 13 amino acids. V lost 7 bases and J 4 bases, leaving 13 bases between the germline ends. Here the CDR3 DNA reads TGTGCCATCAATGACCCGGGATCCTATGGCTACACCTTC. Its translation: CAINDPGSYGYTF.

This clonotype was found a few times. V is TRBV20-1 and J is TRBJ2-7; D ambiguous. CDR1 DFQATT and CDR2 SNEGSKA come from the germline V gene (reference sequence). V lost 4 bases to trimming and J lost 4 bases, with 11 bases between them. This CDR3 is built from 12 residues. In DNA, the CDR3 is TGCAGTGCTAACAGCCCGGTGTACGAGCAGTACTTC. Translating gives CSANSPVYEQYF.

This sequence joins TRBV2 and TRBJ2-1, with 10 bases matching TRBD1. Unmatched junction bases numbered 7, after V lost 9 bases and J lost 8 bases. From germline, CDR1 is SNHLY and CDR2 FYNNEI. This CDR3 comprises 13 residues. The CDR3 DNA is TGTGCCAGTACCGGGACAGGGGTAGATGAGCAGTTCTTC. Its protein is CASTGTGVDEQFF.

The gene calls are TRBV11-2 and TRBJ2-5; D might be TRBD1 or TRBD2, each matching 6 bases. The J call may be incorrect, as the DNA end agrees better with TRBJ2-7. The CDR3 runs to 15 residues. Germline V gene data show CDR1 as SGHAT and CDR2 as FQNNGV. CDR3 sequence (DNA): TGTGCCAGCAGCTTAGCGGCGGGACAATTCTACGAGCAGTACTTC. This gives the protein CASSLAAGQFYEQYF.